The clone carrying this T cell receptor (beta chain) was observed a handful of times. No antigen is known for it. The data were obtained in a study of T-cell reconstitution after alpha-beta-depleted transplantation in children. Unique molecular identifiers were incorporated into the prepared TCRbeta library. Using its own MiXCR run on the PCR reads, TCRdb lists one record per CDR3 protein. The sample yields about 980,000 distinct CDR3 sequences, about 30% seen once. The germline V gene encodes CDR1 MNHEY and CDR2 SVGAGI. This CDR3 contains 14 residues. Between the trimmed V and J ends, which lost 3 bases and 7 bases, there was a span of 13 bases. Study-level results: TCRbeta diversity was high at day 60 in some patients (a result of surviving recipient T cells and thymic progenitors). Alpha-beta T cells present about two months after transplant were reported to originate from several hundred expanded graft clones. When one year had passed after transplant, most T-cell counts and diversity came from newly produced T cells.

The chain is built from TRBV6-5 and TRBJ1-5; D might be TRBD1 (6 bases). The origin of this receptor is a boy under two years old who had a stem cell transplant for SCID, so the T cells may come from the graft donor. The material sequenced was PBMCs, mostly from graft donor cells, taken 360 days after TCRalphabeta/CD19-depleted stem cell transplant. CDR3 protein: CASSYRGGGQPQHF. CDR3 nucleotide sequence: TGTGCCAGCAGTTATCGGGGGGGCGGGCAGCCCCAGCATTTT.